This T cell receptor (beta chain) was sequenced in a study of cytomegalovirus exposure and HLA in healthy donors. Regarding the study as a whole: In vitro, a few CMV-associated chains proved specific for CMV antigens. Reports credit the classifier with highly specific, highly sensitive diagnosis of cytomegalovirus status.

The J segment lost 1 base and the V segment lost 3 bases, leaving 9 bases of the junction unmatched. The CDR3 consists of 15 residues. Germline V gene lookup returns CDR1 GTSNPN and CDR2 SVGIG (reference sequence). The protocol was immunoSEQ multiplex PCR, while the TCRdb copy is restricted to in-frame clones and leaves out a portion. The sample consists of about 240,000 clones, about 86% of them appearing once. The validation cohort, a group of around 130 subjects, included the donors and was separate from the roughly 720-subject first cohort. On this clone itself: Its antigen is unidentified.

The source of this sequence is a woman in her thirties in good health and CMV-seropositive. V gene TRBV30 combines with J gene TRBJ2-7; 7 nucleotides match TRBD2. Material: PBMCs. The CDR3 protein is CAWRARLAVSYEQYF. DNA of the CDR3: TGTGCCTGGAGAGCACGTCTAGCGGTTTCCTACGAGCAGTACTTC.